This T cell receptor (beta chain) was recovered during a study of T cells in Graves' hyperthyroidism and ophthalmopathy. CDR1 is LGHNA, CDR2 YNFKEQ, per germline. This CDR3 comprises 18 residues. Trimming at V came to 0 bases and at J to 2 bases, leaving 12 bases not matched to a gene. Aged 18 to 65, the patients had hyperthyroidism that was newly diagnosed and had lasted under 2 months. TCR beta CDR3 region amplification was performed from RNA transcripts. The study used the HTBI primer set for a first-round RT-PCR of the TCR CDR3. A single record per CDR3 protein comes from TCRdb applying MiXCR to the multiplex PCR reads. This repertoire shows 600,000 or so distinct CDR3 sequences, around 16% found once; its top ten account for around 3.9%. There are a few counts of this clonotype.

The sequence derives from a woman aged 25 to 39 with Graves' hyperthyroidism. The chain has TRBV4-2 and TRBJ2-7; 8 bases are shared with TRBD2. The sample was blood. The CDR3 protein is CASSQDETLADLTYEQYF. The CDR3 region has the DNA TGTGCCAGCAGCCAAGACGAAACACTAGCGGACCTTACCTACGAGCAGTACTTC.